This T cell receptor (beta chain) came from a study of blood T cell repertoires in COVID-19 (dated by TCRdb to 2020 to 2021). Regarding the study in general: Collaborator samples came from the United States, Italy and Spain and covered acute and convalescent phases of COVID-19. A freely available public database, intended as a resource for researchers studying the immune response to SARS-CoV-2, is where the repertoires were released. The samples were drawn from the first 160 participants of the ongoing ImmuneRACE study and from 1,254 subjects provided by 6 global collaborators. A de-identified subject ID, COVID-19 status, age in years and sex were almost always included in the sample metadata. The prospective study material was composed of cDNA or gDNA derived from T cells, B-cell-depleted T cells, or PBMCs. Deeply sampled blood TCRbeta repertoires from subjects exposed to, actively infected with, or recovered from COVID-19 were included in the dataset. HLA class I and class II types, where available, came from metadata supplied by the sample provider rather than from assay-based typing.

Concerning this clone: The antigen this receptor binds is unknown. Within one base of it there is no much larger clone, and no base qualities were kept.

What the authors observed across the whole study: The quantity of clinical and demographic metadata differed by source and by participant and was supplied without curation.

Whole blood was collected in K2EDTA tubes by collaborating institutions according to the institutions' own protocols. For TCRbeta analysis, collaborators shipped samples as frozen whole blood, isolated PBMCs, or DNA extracted from either of those sample types. CDR1 and CDR2, per the germline V gene, are LGHNA and YNFKEQ. The CDR3 covers 16 residues, taking in both the cysteine and the phenylalanine. CDR3 DNA only is kept here, 48 bases in frame from base 1. V gives up 0 bases and J gives up 5 bases, and the segment between their germline ends measures 15 bases. TCRbeta CDR3 regions were amplified from genomic DNA by means of the immunoSEQ Assay, a bias-controlled multiplex PCR. The source study handled its data this way. Within the assay, amplification of reference gene primers was used to estimate how many nucleated cells each sample contained. To quantify the absolute abundance of each unique TCRbeta CDR3 rearrangement, sequence reads were collapsed and filtered. For each sample, productive Simpson clonality was calculated by taking the square root of Simpson's diversity index across productive rearrangements. Held by TCRdb, this immuneACCESS table contains in-frame sequences only and omits some clones. Under half of the omission traces to an unresolved V gene where checked; the cause of the rest is unknown. V and J calls and clone size come straight from that table; D and trimming were deduced from the DNA. The table for this sample lists tens of thousands of clones; more than 85% of them were counted only once. The ten top clones hold 5.5% to 8% of the sample.

This receptor was taken from a man aged 50-59 years with active COVID-19. Recombination joined TRBV4-2 with TRBJ2-3, with TRBD1 as a weak D call on 6 bases. Sequencing was carried out using peripheral blood. This receptor has the CDR3 CASSQEPPGAGDTQYF. The DNA is as follows: TGTGCCAGCAGCCAAGAACCCCCAGGGGCAGGAGATACGCAGTATTTT.